These 26 T cell receptor beta chains originate from one sample sequenced in a study of identical twins. TCRdb redid the calling of the 5' RACE reads with MiXCR, one entry per CDR3 protein. Among roughly 490,000 distinct CDR3 sequences listed, around 15% were seen once. Another study also made use of these data, one on yellow fever vaccine responses in identical twins.

The sample consisted of CD4+ T cells sorted from blood. These TCRs come from a woman aged 18-35 years in good health.

V usage is TRBV5-1 and J usage is TRBJ2-1; D is possibly TRBD2 (7 bases). Germline loops: CDR1 SGHRS, CDR2 YFSETQ. The V end lost 3 bases, the J end lost 10 bases, and 11 bases lay between the germline ends. The CDR3 loop spans 12 amino acids. CDR3 bases: TGCGCCAGCAGCTGGGGGGGGCGGGAGCAGTTCTTC. This gives the protein CASSWGGREQFF.

About this clonotype: One end of the junction does not line up with germline, which may come from a read error. The J gene is TRBJ2-1, the V gene TRBV4-2; 10 bases are a match to TRBD2. This CDR3 has 17 residues. Germline CDR1 reads LGHNA; CDR2 reads YNFKEQ. The CDR3 nucleotides are TGTGCCAGCAGGCAAGCGACTAGCGGGCGTTCCTACAATGAGCAGTTCTTC. The encoded protein is CASRQATSGRSYNEQFF.

The chain links TRBV12-3 or TRBV12-4 to TRBJ1-1; D is perhaps TRBD1 (5 bases). V lost 2 bases to trimming and J lost 6 bases, with 13 bases between them. There are 14 residues in the CDR3. The CDR3 is CASSLIQGGAEAFF. DNA of the CDR3: TGTGCCAGCAGTTTAATCCAGGGAGGGGCTGAAGCTTTCTTT.

Turning to this clonotype: The junction differs from germline at one of its ends, possibly a read error. The chain joins TRBV19 to TRBJ1-1, with unresolved D. The CDR3 loop spans 13 amino acids. Germline V gene sequence: CDR1 LNHDA, CDR2 SQIVND (reference sequence). CDR3 nucleotides: TGTGCCAGTCTTAATGGGCCGAACGCTGAAGCTTTCTTT. Amino acids: CASLNGPNAEAFF.

The V call is TRBV6-5, the J call TRBJ2-1; D is unclear. Looked up from germline, CDR1 is MNHEY and CDR2 is SVGAGI. The CDR3 runs to 16 residues. With 2 bases removed from V and 2 bases from J, the gap between germline ends came to 13 bases. CDR3 DNA sequence: TGTGCCAGCAGTTACCTCGGTATAGGAACCTACAATGAGCAGTTCTTC. Its translation is CASSYLGIGTYNEQFF.

This clonotype was recorded many times. CDR3 sequence (DNA): TGCGCCAGCAGCGCTACAGGGAACCACAATGAAAAACTGTTTTTT. The encoded protein is CASSATGNHNEKLFF. The chain combines TRBV5-1 with TRBJ1-4; TRBD1 might be the D (6 bases). The CDR3 totals 15 residues. CDR1 and CDR2 (germline): SGHRS, YFSETQ. V lost 4 bases and J lost 5, with 15 bases in between.

Turning to this clonotype: One end of the junction does not line up with germline, which may come from a read error. The rearrangement joins TRBV29-1 to TRBJ2-2; D might be TRBD2 (5 bases). Germline CDR1 is SQVTM and CDR2 is ANQGSEA. There are 14 residues in the CDR3. This chain's CDR3 is CSVGYDTNTGKLFF. Here the CDR3 DNA reads TGCAGCGTTGGATACGACACCAACACCGGGAAGCTGTTTTTT.

The gene calls are TRBV4-3 and TRBJ1-1; a possible D gene is TRBD1 (5 bases). Trimming left V 1 base short and J 4 bases short, with 13 bases between. Looked up from germline, CDR1 is LGHNA and CDR2 is YSLEER. The CDR3 totals 15 residues. CDR3 amino acids: CASSQVPQGGTEAFF. DNA of the CDR3: TGCGCCAGCAGCCAAGTTCCTCAGGGTGGCACTGAAGCTTTCTTT.

The table lists this clonotype with a few counts. The chain has TRBV11-3 and TRBJ2-3; 16 positions agree with TRBD2. The CDR3 spans 16 residues. V shed 4 bases and J 4 bases; nucleotides not matched to a gene: 2. Germline values: CDR1 SGHNT, CDR2 YENEEA. The CDR3 DNA reads TGTGCCAGCAGCTCTGGGACTAGCGGGAGGGCAGATACGCAGTATTTT. Protein sequence: CASSSGTSGRADTQYF. The full variable domain, with the rest looked up from reference TRBV11-3 and TRBJ2-3, is EAGVVQSPRYKIIEKKQPVAFWCNPISGHNTLYWYLQNLGQGPELLIRYENEEAVDDSQLPKDRFSAERLKGVDSTLKIQPAELGDSAVYLCASSSGTSGRADTQYFGPGTRLTVL.

The V call is TRBV3-1, the J call TRBJ2-1; the match to TRBD1 covers 7 bases. The CDR3 runs to 18 residues. Germline assignment: CDR1 LGHDT and CDR2 YNNKEL (reference sequence). Trimming took 11 bases from V and 0 from J; bases not matched to a gene: 19. CDR3 amino acids: CAFCLEDRTRFSYNEQFF. In DNA, the CDR3 is TGTGCCTTCTGTTTGGAGGACAGGACCAGATTCTCCTACAATGAGCAGTTCTTC.

This clonotype was detected many times. J is TRBJ2-1 and V is TRBV25-1, with a weak D call TRBD1 (5 bases). CDR3 size: 12 residues. Trimming removed 6 bases from V and 4 bases from J, with 7 bases in between. CDR1 is MGHDK and CDR2 is SYGVNS in the germline V gene. The CDR3 spells CASRRQYNEQFF. CDR3 coding DNA: TGTGCCAGCAGAAGACAGTACAATGAGCAGTTCTTC.

There are a few counts of this clonotype. V usage is TRBV29-1 and J usage is TRBJ2-3; TRBD1 agrees at 8 bases. The CDR3 contains 13 residues. V lost 7 bases to trimming and J lost 4 bases; unmatched junction nucleotides: 7. Germline CDR1 is SQVTM and CDR2 is ANQGSEA. The CDR3 nucleotides are TGCAGCGCTACCGGACAGGGTGCAGATACGCAGTATTTT. This translates into CSATGQGADTQYF.

In its sample, this clonotype was seen a few times. The genes are TRBV25-1 and TRBJ2-5; TRBD1 matches 7 bases. With V trimmed by 5 bases and J by 8 bases, 14 bases remained unmatched. CDR1 is MGHDK and CDR2 is SYGVNS in the germline V gene. This CDR3 has 15 residues. The CDR3 DNA reads TGTGCCAGCAGTAACACCCGACAGGGTAGAGAAACCCAGTACTTC. Protein sequence: CASSNTRQGRETQYF.

The chain joins TRBV29-1 to TRBJ1-5; the D gene is possibly TRBD1 (5 bases). The CDR3 spans 14 residues. V lost 4 bases to trimming and J lost 1 base, with 11 bases between them. Germline assignment: CDR1 SQVTM and CDR2 ANQGSEA. The CDR3 DNA reads TGCAGCGTTGGAGGCGGGGGGAGCAATCAGCCCCAGCATTTT. Translation: CSVGGGGSNQPQHF.

The J gene is TRBJ2-7, the V gene TRBV7-2; no clear D. V lost 1 base to trimming and J lost 5 bases, with 6 bases between them. Per germline, CDR1 SGHTA and CDR2 FQGNSA. The CDR3 is made up of 12 amino acids. The CDR3: CASSLVLHEQYF. Here the CDR3 DNA reads TGTGCCAGCAGCTTAGTATTGCACGAGCAGTACTTC. The whole variable domain, filled in from reference TRBV7-2 and TRBJ2-7, reads GAGVSQSPSNKVTEKGKDVELRCDPISGHTALYWYRQSLGQGLEFLIYFQGNSAPDKSGLPSDRFSAERTGGSVSTLTIQRTQQEDSAVYLCASSLVLHEQYFGPGTRLTVT.

The chain recombines TRBV20-1 with TRBJ2-7; 9 bases are a match to TRBD1. V dropped 6 bases and J dropped 1; count of bases not matched to a gene: 7. This CDR3 comprises 14 residues. The germline gives CDR1 DFQATT, CDR2 SNEGSKA (reference sequence). CDR3 DNA: TGCAGTGCAAACCGGGACAGGGTGTCCTACGAGCAGTACTTC. It translates to CSANRDRVSYEQYF.

This clonotype was detected ten times or more. The chain uses TRBV2 and TRBJ2-5, with no clear D. Trimming left V 5 bases short and J 0 bases short, with 7 bases between. The CDR3 is made up of 13 amino acids. Germline V gene sequence: CDR1 SNHLY, CDR2 FYNNEI. The DNA for the CDR3 is TGTGCCAGCAGTCCGACAAACCAAGAGACCCAGTACTTC. This sequence encodes CASSPTNQETQYF.

This clonotype was seen only a few times. This chain joins TRBV7-2 and TRBJ2-3, with 10 positions matching TRBD2. After removal of 0 bases from V and 3 bases from J, the junction contained 6 bases not matched to a gene. Germline assignment: CDR1 SGHTA and CDR2 FQGNSA. This CDR3 has 17 residues. The CDR3 bases are TGTGCCAGCAGCTTAGCTGGGCTAGCGGGAGTTACAGATACGCAGTATTTT. Translated: CASSLAGLAGVTDTQYF.

The V gene is TRBV2, the J gene TRBJ2-5; possible D gene TRBD2, 7 bases. The germline gives CDR1 SNHLY, CDR2 FYNNEI. The CDR3 has 14 residues. Trimming pared 6 bases from V and 3 bases from J, leaving 14 bases between. The CDR3 DNA follows: TGTGCCAGCAGAATACGGGGGGCAGAAGAGACCCAGTACTTC. It specifies CASRIRGAEETQYF.

At least ten counts were recorded for this clonotype. The gene calls are TRBV12-3 or TRBV12-4 and TRBJ2-5, with 8 positions matching TRBD1. The CDR3 sequence is 18 residues long. Unmatched junction bases numbered 14, after V lost 0 bases and J lost 5 bases. Here the CDR3 reads CASSLADQGAPSMETQYF. The CDR3 DNA reads as TGTGCCAGCAGTTTAGCGGATCAGGGGGCCCCCTCGATGGAGACCCAGTACTTC.

The sample holds a few counts of this clonotype. This chain uses TRBV2 with TRBJ2-3, with D maybe TRBD2 (5 bases). There are 13 residues in the CDR3. Germline V gene lookup returns CDR1 SNHLY and CDR2 FYNNEI. V was trimmed by 0 bases and J by 13 bases, leaving 14 bases between them. CDR3 nucleotides: TGTGCCAGCAGTGAAGCGCTTAGGACTTGGGAGTATTTT. This sequence encodes CASSEALRTWEYF.

V is TRBV5-1 and J is TRBJ2-7; D is undetermined. The V and J ends lost 1 base and 0 bases respectively, with 14 bases between them. CDR1 and CDR2 (germline): SGHRS, YFSETQ. CDR3 size: 16 residues. The CDR3 DNA is TGCGCCAGCAGCTTGAGTCTACAAGGAGCCTCCTACGAGCAGTACTTC. As protein: CASSLSLQGASYEQYF.

This clonotype has a handful of counts. The CDR3 reads CAISESGPQFF. The CDR3 DNA is TGTGCCATCAGTGAATCGGGGCCGCAGTTCTTC. This chain joins TRBV10-3 and TRBJ2-1; possibly TRBD1 or TRBD2 for D (5 bases each). CDR3 length equals 11 residues. Per the germline V gene, CDR1 is ENHRY and CDR2 is SYGVKD. The V and J ends lost 3 bases and 12 bases respectively, with 9 bases between them.

In this sample, this clonotype turned up a few times. The V and J genes are TRBV7-9 and TRBJ2-1; 9 bases fit TRBD1. CDR1 is SEHNR, CDR2 FQNEAQ, per germline (reference sequence). J gave up 3 bases and V 2 bases, and 5 bases lay outside the gene matches. The CDR3 covers 16 residues. The CDR3 DNA reads as TGTGCCAGCAGCTTATTTGGGACAGGGAGCTACAATGAGCAGTTCTTC. Protein: CASSLFGTGSYNEQFF.

This rearrangement joins TRBV7-2 to TRBJ2-5; 7 bases are shared with TRBD1. The V gene end was trimmed by 1 base and the J gene end by 6 bases; junction bases not matched to a gene: 14. CDR1 and CDR2 (germline): SGHTA, FQGNSA. The length of the CDR3 is 17 residues. In DNA, the CDR3 is TGTGCCAGCAGCTTAGTTTTGGGCAGGGGGAATCTTAAGACCCAGTACTTC. Protein product: CASSLVLGRGNLKTQYF.

The chain has TRBV29-1 and TRBJ2-7; D is possibly TRBD1 (5 bases). The CDR3 has 12 residues. The ends were cut back, 4 bases at V and 9 bases at J, with 16 bases in the middle. CDR1 SQVTM and CDR2 ANQGSEA come from the germline V gene. The CDR3 reads CSVVEQPRGQYF. For the CDR3, the DNA is TGCAGCGTTGTGGAACAGCCAAGGGGGCAGTACTTC.